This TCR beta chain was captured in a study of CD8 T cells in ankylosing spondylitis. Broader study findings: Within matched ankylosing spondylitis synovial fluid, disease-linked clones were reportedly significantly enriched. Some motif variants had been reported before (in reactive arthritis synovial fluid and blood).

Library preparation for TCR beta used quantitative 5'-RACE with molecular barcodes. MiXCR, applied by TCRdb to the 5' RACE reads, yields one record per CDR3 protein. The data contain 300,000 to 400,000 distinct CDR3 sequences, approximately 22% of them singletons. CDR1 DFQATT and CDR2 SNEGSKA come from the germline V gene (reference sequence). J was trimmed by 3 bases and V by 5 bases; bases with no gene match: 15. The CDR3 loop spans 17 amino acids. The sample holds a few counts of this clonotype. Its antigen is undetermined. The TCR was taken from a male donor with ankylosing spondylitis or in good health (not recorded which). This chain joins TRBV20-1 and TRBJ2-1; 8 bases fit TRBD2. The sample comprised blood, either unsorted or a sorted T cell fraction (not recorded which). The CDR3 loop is CSALLERGTTIYNEQFF. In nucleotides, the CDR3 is TGCAGTGCTCTCTTGGAGCGGGGGACCACCATCTACAATGAGCAGTTCTTC.